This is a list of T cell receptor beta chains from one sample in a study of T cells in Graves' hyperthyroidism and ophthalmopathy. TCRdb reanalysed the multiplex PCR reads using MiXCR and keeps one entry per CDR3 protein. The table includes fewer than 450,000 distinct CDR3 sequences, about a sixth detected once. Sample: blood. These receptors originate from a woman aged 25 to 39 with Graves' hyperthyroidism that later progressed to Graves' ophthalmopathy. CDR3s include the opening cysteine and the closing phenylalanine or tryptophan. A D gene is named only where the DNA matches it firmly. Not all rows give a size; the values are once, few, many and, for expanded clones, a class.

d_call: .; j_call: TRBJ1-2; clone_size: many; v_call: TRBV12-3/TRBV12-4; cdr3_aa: CASSFGRDYGYTF; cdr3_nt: TGTGCCAGCAGTTTCGGCAGGGACTATGGCTACACCTTC
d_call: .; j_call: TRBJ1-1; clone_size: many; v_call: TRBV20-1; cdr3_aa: CSASWGNTEAFF; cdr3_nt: TGCAGTGCTAGCTGGGGGAACACTGAAGCTTTCTTT
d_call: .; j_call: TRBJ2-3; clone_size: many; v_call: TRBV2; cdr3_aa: CASSPRLSTDTQYF; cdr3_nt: TGTGCCAGCAGTCCCCGACTGTCCACAGATACGCAGTATTTT
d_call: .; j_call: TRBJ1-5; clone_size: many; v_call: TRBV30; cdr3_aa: CAWGGNQPQHF; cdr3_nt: TGTGCCTGGGGCGGGAATCAGCCCCAGCATTTT
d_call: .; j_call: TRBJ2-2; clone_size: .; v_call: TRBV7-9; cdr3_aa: CASSSRRTNTGELFF; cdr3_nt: TGTGCCAGCAGCTCCCGCAGGACCAACACCGGGGAGCTGTTTTTT
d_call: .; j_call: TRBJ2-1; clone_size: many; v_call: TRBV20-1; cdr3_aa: CSARDLGVYNEQFF; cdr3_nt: TGCAGTGCTAGAGATCTGGGGGTGTACAATGAGCAGTTCTTC
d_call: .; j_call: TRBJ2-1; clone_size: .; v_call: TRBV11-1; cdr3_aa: CASSLDPSGSSYNEQFF; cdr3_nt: TGTGCCAGCAGCTTGGACCCGAGCGGAAGCTCCTACAATGAGCAGTTCTTC
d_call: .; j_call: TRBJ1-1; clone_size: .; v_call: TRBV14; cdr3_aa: CASSQGLTTEAFF; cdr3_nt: TGTGCCAGCAGCCAGGGATTGACGACTGAAGCTTTCTTT
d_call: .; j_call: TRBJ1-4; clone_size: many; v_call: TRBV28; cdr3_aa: CASSLGQLNEKLFF; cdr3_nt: TGTGCCAGCAGTTTAGGACAGCTTAATGAAAAACTGTTTTTT
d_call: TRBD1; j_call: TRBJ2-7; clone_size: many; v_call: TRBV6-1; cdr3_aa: CASSTGTASSYEQYF; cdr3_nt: TGTGCCAGCAGTACCGGGACAGCCAGCTCCTACGAGCAGTACTTC
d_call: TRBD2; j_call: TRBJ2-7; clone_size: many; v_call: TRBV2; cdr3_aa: CASSGPWGGPKHEQYF; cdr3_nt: TGTGCCAGCAGTGGACCTTGGGGGGGTCCGAAACACGAGCAGTACTTC
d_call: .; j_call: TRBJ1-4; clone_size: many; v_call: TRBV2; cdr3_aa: CASSERDGKLFF; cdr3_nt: TGTGCCAGCAGTGAAAGGGACGGAAAACTGTTTTTT
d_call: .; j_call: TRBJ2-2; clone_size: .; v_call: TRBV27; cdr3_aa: CASSLSWGTGELFF; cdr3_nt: TGTGCCAGCAGTTTATCGTGGGGGACCGGGGAGCTGTTTTTT
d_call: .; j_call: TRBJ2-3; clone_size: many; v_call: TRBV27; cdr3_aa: CASSLSGVGSTDTQYF; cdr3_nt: TGTGCCAGCAGTTTATCCGGCGTAGGGAGCACAGATACGCAGTATTTT
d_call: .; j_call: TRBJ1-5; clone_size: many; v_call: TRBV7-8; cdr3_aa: CASSIQGLQPQHF; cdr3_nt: TGTGCCAGCTCGATACAGGGTTTACAGCCCCAGCATTTT
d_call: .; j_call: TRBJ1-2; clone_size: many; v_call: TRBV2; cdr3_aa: CASSDPPGLYGYTF; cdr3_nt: TGTGCCAGCAGTGATCCTCCGGGTCTCTATGGCTACACCTTC
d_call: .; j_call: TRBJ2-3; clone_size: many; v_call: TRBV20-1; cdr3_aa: CSASREADTQYF; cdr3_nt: TGCAGTGCTAGTCGTGAGGCAGATACGCAGTATTTT
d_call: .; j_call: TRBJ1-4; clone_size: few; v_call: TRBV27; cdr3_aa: CASSLVHNEKLFF; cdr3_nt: TGTGCCAGCAGTTTAGTACATAATGAAAAACTGTTTTTT
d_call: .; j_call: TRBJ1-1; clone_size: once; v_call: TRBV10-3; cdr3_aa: CAISEGGADTEAFF; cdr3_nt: TGTGCCATCAGTGAGGGGGGGGCCGACACTGAAGCTTTCTTT
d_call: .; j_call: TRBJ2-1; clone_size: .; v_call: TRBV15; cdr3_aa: CATSRRMAATEQFF; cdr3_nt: TGTGCCACCAGCAGAAGGATGGCGGCGACCGAGCAGTTCTTC
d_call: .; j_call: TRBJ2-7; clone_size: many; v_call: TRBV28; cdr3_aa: CASSSTSYEQYF; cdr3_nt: TGTGCCAGCTCTAGTACCTCCTACGAGCAGTACTTC
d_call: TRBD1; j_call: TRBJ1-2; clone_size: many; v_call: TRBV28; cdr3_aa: CASLLRDRGYGYTF; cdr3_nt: TGTGCCAGCCTTCTCCGGGACAGGGGCTATGGCTACACCTTC
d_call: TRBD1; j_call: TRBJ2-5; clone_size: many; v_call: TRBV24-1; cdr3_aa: CATSEFDRGRETQYF; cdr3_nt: TGTGCCACCAGTGAATTTGACAGGGGGCGGGAGACCCAGTACTTC
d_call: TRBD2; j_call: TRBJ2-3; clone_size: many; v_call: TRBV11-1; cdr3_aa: CASSPPASGMTDTQYF; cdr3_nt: TGTGCCAGCAGCCCCCCCGCTAGCGGGATGACAGATACGCAGTATTTT
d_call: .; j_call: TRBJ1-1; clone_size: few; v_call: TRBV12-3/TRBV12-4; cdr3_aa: CASSKGSEAFF; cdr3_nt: TGTGCCAGCTCCAAGGGGAGTGAAGCTTTCTTT
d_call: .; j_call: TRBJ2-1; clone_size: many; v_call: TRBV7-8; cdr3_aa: CASSPPVASEQFF; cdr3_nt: TGTGCCAGCAGCCCTCCTGTGGCCAGTGAGCAGTTCTTC
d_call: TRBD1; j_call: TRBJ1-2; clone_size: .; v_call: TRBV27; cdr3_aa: CASSVLKGTGPPGNYGYTF; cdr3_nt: TGTGCCAGCAGTGTTTTAAAAGGGACAGGGCCGCCGGGTAACTATGGCTACACCTTC
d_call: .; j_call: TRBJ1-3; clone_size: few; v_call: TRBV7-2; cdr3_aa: CASSFGVSSGNTIYF; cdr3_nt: TGTGCCAGCAGCTTTGGCGTGAGCTCTGGAAACACCATATATTTT
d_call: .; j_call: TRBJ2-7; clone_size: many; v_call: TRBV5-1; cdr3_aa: CASSFRDNYEQYF; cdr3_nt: TGCGCCAGCAGCTTCCGGGACAACTACGAGCAGTACTTC
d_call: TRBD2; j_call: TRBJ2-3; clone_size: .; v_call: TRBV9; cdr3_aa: CASSVVGTSADTQYF; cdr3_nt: TGTGCCAGCAGCGTAGTTGGGACTAGCGCAGATACGCAGTATTTT
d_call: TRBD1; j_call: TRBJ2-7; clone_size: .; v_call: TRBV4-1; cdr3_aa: CASSQGAGQGRTYEQYF; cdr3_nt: TGCGCCAGCAGCCAAGGCGCGGGACAGGGTAGAACCTACGAGCAGTACTTC
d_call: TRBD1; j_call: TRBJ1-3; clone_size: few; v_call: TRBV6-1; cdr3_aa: CASGGQSGNTIYF; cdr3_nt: TGTGCCAGCGGGGGACAGAGCGGAAACACCATATATTTT